This T cell receptor (beta chain) was profiled in a study of T cells in Graves' hyperthyroidism and ophthalmopathy. Background on the study: Peripheral blood collection took place at initial diagnosis, before any treatment.

Researchers amplified the TCR beta CDR3 regions from RNA transcripts. The HTBI primer set was used in a first-round RT-PCR of the TCR CDR3. Via MiXCR, TCRdb re-called the multiplex PCR reads, giving one row per CDR3 protein. The profile shows 730,000 or so distinct CDR3 sequences, approximately 18% of them singletons. Patients aged 18 to 65 had newly diagnosed hyperthyroidism of under 2 months' duration. This clonotype came up a few times. The clonotype was recovered from a woman between 45 and 65 years old with Graves' hyperthyroidism that later progressed to Graves' ophthalmopathy. Sequencing was done on a sample of blood.

The CDR3 sequence is CASSLGVGHRENIQYF. The CDR3, as DNA: TGTGCCAGCAGCTTAGGGGTCGGACACCGGGAAAACATTCAGTACTTC. The chain combines TRBV7-6 with TRBJ2-4; possibly TRBD1 for D (5 bases). The CDR3 runs 16 residues. The V gene's germline CDR1 is SGHVS and CDR2 FNYEAQ. Deletions cut 1 base from V and 5 bases from J, with 15 bases between.